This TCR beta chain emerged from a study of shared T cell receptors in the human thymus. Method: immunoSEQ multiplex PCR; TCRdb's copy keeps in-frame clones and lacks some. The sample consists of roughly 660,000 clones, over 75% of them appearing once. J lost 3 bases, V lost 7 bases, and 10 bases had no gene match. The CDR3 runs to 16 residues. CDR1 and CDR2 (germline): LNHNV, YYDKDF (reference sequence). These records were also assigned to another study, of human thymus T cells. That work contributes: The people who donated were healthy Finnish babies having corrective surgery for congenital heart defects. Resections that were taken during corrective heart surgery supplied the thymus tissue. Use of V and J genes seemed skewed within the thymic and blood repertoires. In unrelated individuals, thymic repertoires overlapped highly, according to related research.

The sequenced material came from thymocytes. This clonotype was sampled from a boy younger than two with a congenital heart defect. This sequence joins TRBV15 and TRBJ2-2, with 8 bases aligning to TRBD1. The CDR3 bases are TGTGCCACCACTGCCGACAGGGGAGCGGACACCGGGGAGCTGTTTTTT. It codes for CATTADRGADTGELFF.